The present T cell receptor (beta chain) was sequenced within a study of T-cell reconstitution after alpha-beta-depleted transplantation in children. Study observations and caveats: T-cell counts and diversity at one year following transplant were attributed mainly to newly produced T cells. Alpha-beta T cells present about two months after transplant were reported to originate from several hundred expanded graft clones. Certain patients had high TCRbeta diversity at day 60, and it came from recipient T cells and thymic progenitors that survived.

As it was prepared, the TCRbeta library received unique molecular identifiers. TCRdb itself ran the PCR reads through MiXCR, one entry per CDR3 protein. The sample shows about 300,000 distinct CDR3 sequences, less than 9.5% of them seen only once. The CDR3 sequence is 15 residues long. Trimming left V 5 bases short and J 1 base short, with 12 bases between. Germline V gene lookup returns CDR1 MDHEN and CDR2 SYDVKM. Regarding this clonotype: Its antigen is currently unknown.

The TCR comes from a female patient aged 2 to 10 who had a stem cell transplant for Fanconi anemia, so the T cells may come from the graft donor. The chain carries TRBV28 and TRBJ2-4, with D uncertain. The sample here was peripheral blood, taken 360 days after TCRalphabeta/CD19-depleted stem cell transplant. The CDR3 here is CASSLDPSAKNIQYF. CDR3 DNA sequence: TGTGCCAGCAGTCTGGACCCTTCGGCCAAAAACATTCAGTACTTC.